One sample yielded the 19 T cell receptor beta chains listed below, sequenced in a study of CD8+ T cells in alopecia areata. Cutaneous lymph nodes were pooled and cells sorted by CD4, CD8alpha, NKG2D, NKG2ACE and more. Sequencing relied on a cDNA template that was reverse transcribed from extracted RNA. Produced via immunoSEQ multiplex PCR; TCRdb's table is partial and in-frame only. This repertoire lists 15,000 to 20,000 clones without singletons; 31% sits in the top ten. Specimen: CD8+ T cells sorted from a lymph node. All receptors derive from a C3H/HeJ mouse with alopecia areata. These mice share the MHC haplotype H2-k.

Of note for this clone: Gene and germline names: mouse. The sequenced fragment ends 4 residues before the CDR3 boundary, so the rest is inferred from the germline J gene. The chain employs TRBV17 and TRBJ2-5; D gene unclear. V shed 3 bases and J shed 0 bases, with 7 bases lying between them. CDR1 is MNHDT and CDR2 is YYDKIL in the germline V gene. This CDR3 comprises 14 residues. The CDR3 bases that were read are TGTGCTAGCAGTAGTTTCTTTAACCAAGAC. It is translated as CASSSFFNQD. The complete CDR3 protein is CASSSFFNQDTQYF.

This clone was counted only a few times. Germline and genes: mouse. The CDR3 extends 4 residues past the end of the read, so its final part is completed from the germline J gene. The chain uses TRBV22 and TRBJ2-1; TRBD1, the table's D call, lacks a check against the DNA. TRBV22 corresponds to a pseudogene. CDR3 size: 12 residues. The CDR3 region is CASSGTGAEQFF. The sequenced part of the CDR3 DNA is TGTGCCAGCAGTGGGACAGGTGCT.

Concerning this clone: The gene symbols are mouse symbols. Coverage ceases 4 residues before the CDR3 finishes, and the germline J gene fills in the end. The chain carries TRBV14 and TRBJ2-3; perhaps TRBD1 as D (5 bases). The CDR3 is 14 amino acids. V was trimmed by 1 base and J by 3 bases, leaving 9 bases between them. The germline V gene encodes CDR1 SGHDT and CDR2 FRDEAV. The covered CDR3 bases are TGTGCCAGCAGTTTCAGGGGAGGGGCAGAA. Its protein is CASSFRGGAE. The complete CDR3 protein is CASSFRGGAETLYF.

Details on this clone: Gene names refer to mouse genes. The part of the CDR3 DNA that was read is TGTGCCAGCGGTGAAATTTGGGGGGCTAGTGCAGAA. This encodes CASGEIWGASAE. The complete CDR3 reads CASGEIWGASAETLYF. This sequence joins TRBV13-2 and TRBJ2-3, with D perhaps matching TRBD2 (7 bases). Read sequence stops 4 residues before the CDR3 end, and the germline J gene provides the missing end. Trimming shortened V by 2 bases and J by 0 bases, and 13 bases separated the two germline ends. There are 16 residues in the CDR3. Germline V CDR1 and CDR2: NNHNN, SYGAGS (reference sequence).

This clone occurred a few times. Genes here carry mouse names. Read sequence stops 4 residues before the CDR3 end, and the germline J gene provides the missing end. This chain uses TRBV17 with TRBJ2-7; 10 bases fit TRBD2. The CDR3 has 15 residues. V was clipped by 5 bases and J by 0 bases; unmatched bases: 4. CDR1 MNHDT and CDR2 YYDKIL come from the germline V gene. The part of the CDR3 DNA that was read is TGTGCTAGCAGTCCCGGACTGGGGGTCTCCTAT. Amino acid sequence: CASSPGLGVSY. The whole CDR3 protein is CASSPGLGVSYEQYF.

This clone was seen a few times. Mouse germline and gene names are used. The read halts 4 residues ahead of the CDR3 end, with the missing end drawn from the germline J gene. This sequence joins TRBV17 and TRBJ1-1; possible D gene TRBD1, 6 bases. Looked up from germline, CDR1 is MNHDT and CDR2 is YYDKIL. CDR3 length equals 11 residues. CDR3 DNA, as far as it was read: TGTGCTAGCAGCCACAGGGCA. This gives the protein CASSHRA. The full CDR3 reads CASSHRAEVFF.

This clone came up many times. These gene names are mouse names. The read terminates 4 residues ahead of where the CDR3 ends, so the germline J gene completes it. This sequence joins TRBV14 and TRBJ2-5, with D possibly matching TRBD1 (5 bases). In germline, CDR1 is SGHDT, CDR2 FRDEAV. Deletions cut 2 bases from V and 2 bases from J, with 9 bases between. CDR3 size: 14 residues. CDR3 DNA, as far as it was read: TGTGCCAGCAGTTTTAGAGGGGTCCAAGAC. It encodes CASSFRGVQD. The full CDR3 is CASSFRGVQDTQYF.

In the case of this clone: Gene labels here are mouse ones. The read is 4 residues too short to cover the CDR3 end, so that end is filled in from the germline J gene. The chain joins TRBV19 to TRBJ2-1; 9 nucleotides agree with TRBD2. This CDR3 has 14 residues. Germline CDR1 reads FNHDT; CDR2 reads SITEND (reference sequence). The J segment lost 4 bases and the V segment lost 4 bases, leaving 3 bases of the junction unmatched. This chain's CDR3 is CASSPGLGYAEQFF. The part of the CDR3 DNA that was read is TGTGCCAGCAGTCCCGGACTGGGGTATGCT.

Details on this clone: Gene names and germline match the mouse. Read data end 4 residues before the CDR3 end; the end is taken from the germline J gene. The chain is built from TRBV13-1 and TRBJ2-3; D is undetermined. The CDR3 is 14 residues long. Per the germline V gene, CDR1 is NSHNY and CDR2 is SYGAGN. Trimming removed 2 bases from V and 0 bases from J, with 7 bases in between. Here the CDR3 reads CASSEKTSAETLYF. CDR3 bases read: TGTGCCAGCAGTGAGAAAACTAGTGCAGAA.

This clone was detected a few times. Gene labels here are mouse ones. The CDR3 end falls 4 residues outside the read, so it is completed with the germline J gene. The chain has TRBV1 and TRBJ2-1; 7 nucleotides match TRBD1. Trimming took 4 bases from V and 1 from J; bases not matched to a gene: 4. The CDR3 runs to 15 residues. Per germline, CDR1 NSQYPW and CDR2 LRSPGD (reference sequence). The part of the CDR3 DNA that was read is TGCACCTGCAGTGGCCGGGACAGAAACTATGCT. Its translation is CTCSGRDRNYA. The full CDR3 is CTCSGRDRNYAEQFF.

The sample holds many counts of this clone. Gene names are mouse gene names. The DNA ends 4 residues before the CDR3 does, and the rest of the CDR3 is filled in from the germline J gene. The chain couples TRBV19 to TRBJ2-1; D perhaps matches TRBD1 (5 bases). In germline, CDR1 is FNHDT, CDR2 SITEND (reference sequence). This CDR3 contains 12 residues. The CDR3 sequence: CASSIGTAEQFF. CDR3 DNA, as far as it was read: TGTGCCAGCAGTATAGGGACAGCT.

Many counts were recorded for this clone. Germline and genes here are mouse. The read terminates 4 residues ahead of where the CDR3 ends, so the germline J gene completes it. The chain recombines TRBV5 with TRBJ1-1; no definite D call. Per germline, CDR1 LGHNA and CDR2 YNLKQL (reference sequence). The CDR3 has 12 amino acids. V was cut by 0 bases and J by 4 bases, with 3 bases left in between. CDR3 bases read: TGTGCCAGCAGCCAAGAGGGCACA. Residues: CASSQEGT. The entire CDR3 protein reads CASSQEGTEVFF.

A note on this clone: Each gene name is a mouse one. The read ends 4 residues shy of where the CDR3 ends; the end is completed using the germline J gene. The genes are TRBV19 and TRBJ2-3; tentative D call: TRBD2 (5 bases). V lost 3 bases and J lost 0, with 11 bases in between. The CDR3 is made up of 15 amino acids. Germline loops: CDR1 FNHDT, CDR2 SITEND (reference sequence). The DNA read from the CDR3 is TGTGCCAGCAGTAAGGCTGGGTCTAGTGCAGAA. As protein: CASSKAGSSAE. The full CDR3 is CASSKAGSSAETLYF.

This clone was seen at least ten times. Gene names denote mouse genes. The CDR3 reads CASSMTNERLFF. The sequenced part of the CDR3 DNA is TGTGCCAGCAGTATGACAAACGAA. The genes are TRBV19 and TRBJ1-4; D remains unclear. The sequence runs out 4 residues before the end of the CDR3; the remainder is reconstructed from the germline J gene. The germline gives CDR1 FNHDT, CDR2 SITEND (reference sequence). This CDR3 is 12 amino acids long. The V end was cut by 2 bases, the J end by 5 bases, with 4 bases between.

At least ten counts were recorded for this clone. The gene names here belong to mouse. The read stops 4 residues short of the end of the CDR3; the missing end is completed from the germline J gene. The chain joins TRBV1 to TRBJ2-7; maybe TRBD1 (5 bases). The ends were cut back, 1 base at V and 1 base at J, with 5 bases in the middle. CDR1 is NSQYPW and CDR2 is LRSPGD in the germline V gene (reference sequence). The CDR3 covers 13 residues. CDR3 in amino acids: CTCSAGTSYEQYF. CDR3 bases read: TGCACCTGCAGTGCAGGGACATCCTAT.

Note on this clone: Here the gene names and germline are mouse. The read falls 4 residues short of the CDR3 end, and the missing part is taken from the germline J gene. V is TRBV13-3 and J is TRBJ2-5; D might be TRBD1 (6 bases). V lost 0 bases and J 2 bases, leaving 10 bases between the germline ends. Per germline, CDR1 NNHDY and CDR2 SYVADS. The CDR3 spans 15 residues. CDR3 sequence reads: CASSDVGRGQDTQYF. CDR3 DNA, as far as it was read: TGTGCCAGCAGTGATGTGGGCAGGGGCCAAGAC. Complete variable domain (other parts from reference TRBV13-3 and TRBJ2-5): EAAVTQSPRSKVAVTGGKVTLSCHQTNNHDYMYWYRQDTGHGLRLIHYSYVADSTEKGDIPDGYKASRPSQENFSLILELASLSQTAVYFCASSDVGRGQDTQYFGPGTRLLVL.

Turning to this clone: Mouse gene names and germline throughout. CDR3 bases read: TGTGCAAGCAGCTTATTCGGGACAGGGAACACA. This codes for CASSLFGTGNT. The full CDR3 is CASSLFGTGNTEVFF. The chain joins TRBV16 to TRBJ1-1; 8 positions agree with TRBD1. The sequence runs out 4 residues before the end of the CDR3; the remainder is reconstructed from the germline J gene. CDR1 and CDR2 from the germline V gene are SGHSA and FRNQAP. This CDR3 is 15 amino acids long. J lost 1 base, V lost 2 bases, and 3 bases had no gene match.

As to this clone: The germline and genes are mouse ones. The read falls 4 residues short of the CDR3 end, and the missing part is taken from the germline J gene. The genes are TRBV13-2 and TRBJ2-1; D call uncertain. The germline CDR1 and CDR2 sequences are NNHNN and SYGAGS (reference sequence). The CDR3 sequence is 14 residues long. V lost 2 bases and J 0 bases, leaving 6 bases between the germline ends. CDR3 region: CASGDWHNYAEQFF. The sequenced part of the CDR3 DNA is TGTGCCAGCGGTGACTGGCATAACTATGCT.

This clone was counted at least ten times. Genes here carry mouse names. CDR3 sequence reads: CASRGTDYAEQFF. Incomplete CDR3 DNA: TGTGCCAGCAGAGGGACAGACTATGCT. The V and J genes are TRBV13-3 and TRBJ2-1; 7 nucleotides agree with TRBD1. The observed sequence ends 4 residues before the CDR3 terminus, with the missing tail filled in from the germline J gene. The CDR3 runs to 13 residues. Germline V lookup: CDR1 NNHDY, CDR2 SYVADS. V lost 5 bases, J lost 2 bases, and 1 base stayed unmatched.